This TCR beta chain was captured by sequencing in a study of identifying expanded T cells in peripheral blood. Data came from immunoSEQ multiplex PCR; TCRdb stores just in-frame clones and leaves some out. The sample has roughly 130,000 clones; around nine tenths are singletons. This CDR3 spans 9 amino acids. Trimming took off 8 bases at V and 4 bases at J, with 3 bases between the two ends. Germline V gene sequence: CDR1 MNHNS, CDR2 SASEGT. The study, taken as a whole, reports: Roughly two-week clone count variance significantly increased as total template count grew. Technical replicates showed roughly 1.2 changed clones; two weeks 15 to 20; four weeks 19.

A note on this clone: The antigen is unknown. Other nucleotide sequences in the sample specify the same CDR3.

No infections or other immune events were documented during collection. V gene TRBV6-1 combines with J gene TRBJ2-7; D is ambiguous. This sequence originates from a person aged 18 to 75 in good health. The sequenced sample was blood. CDR3 in amino acids: CASGYEQYF. Here the CDR3 DNA reads TGTGCCAGCGGGTACGAGCAGTACTTC.